This TCR beta chain stems from a study of T cells after yellow fever vaccination. Findings of the study overall: Of the clonotypes, a small share occurred in both CD4 and CD8 compartments. Researchers cautioned that FACS-sorted repertoires could harbor abundant clonotypes contaminating from the bulk population. Booster sampling recovered most clones from primary vaccination (96% CD4, just over 85% CD8).

V was pared by 3 bases and J by 6 bases, with 11 bases between. The CDR3 runs to 13 residues. This clonotype was picked up a small number of times. TCRdb independently ran MiXCR on the 5' RACE reads; one entry per CDR3 protein. This table has over 85,000 distinct CDR3 sequences, roughly 9% appearing once. This sequence originates from a man between 18 and 29 years old who received the YFV17D yellow fever vaccine. V is TRBV12-3 or TRBV12-4 and J is TRBJ1-1; D unresolved. The sample was CD8+ T cells not binding an NS4B(214-222) dextramer, sorted from PBMCs, taken approximately 15 days after the first yellow fever vaccination. This CDR3 reads CASSFVSGAEAFF. The CDR3 DNA reads as TGTGCCAGCAGTTTTGTATCGGGAGCTGAAGCTTTCTTT.